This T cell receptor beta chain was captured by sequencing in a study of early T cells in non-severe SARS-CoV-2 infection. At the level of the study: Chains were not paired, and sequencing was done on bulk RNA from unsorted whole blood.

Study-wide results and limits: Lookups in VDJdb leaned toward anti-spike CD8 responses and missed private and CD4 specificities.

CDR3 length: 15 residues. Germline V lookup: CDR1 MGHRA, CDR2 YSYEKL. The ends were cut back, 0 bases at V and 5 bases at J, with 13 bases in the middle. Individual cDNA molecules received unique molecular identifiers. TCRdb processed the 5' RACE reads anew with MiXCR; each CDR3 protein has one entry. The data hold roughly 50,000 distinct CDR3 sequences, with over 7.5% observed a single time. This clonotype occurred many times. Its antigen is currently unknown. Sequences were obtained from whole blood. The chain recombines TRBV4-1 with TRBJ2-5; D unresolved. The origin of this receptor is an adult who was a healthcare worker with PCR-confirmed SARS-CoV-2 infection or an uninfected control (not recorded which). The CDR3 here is CASSQEGLAMETQYF. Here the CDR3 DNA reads TGCGCCAGCAGCCAAGAGGGGTTAGCTATGGAGACCCAGTACTTC.